This T cell receptor (beta chain) is drawn from a study of blood T cells in healthy people across ages (dated by TCRdb to about 2015). With respect to the entire study: In model experiments, roughly one uniquely barcoded TCR beta cDNA molecule per two T cells was captured by template switching. The donors were split into four age groups: young (average 16 years), middle-aged (more than 35), aged (roughly 68) and long-lived (about 74). Donors of different ages were randomly distributed across sequencing lanes to avoid experimental bias. The study measured age-related changes in TCR beta repertoire diversity using deep sequencing normalized with unique cDNA molecular identifiers. The study analyzed two additional independent replicas of 1 million unique cDNA reads from the same blood draw for two donors, one aged 18 to 30 and one aged 80 or older.

This clonotype was detected a few times. Its antigen has not been determined. Per-base quality was not reported, and no clone a single base away is much larger than it. To prepare the library, 5' RACE was applied. The sequencer listed for this sample is Illumina HiSeq 2500. A second PCR of about 6 to 12 cycles was run with a J-beta primer mix and a sample-barcoded 5' primer. A unique molecular identifier was introduced onto each TCR beta cDNA molecule by a template-switch 5' adaptor carrying 12 random nucleotides. Each sample yielded at least 3 million CDR3-containing paired-end reads. The Mint cDNA synthesis kit, primed by a TRBC-specific oligonucleotide, was used to synthesize first-strand cDNA from all RNA. After uracil-DNA glycosylase treatment, a first 18-cycle PCR used universal primers M1SS and BC2_uni_R on all cDNA. In the authors' own workflow: For normalization, 1 million high-quality reads were randomly selected from each sample, with every read carrying a distinct molecular identifier. Instead of being binned into consensus sequences, reads with shared molecular identifiers were discarded. MiTCR, set to a Q25 quality threshold and the strictest error-elimination algorithm, was used for CDR3 identification, clonotype clustering and error correction. A nonparametric unseen species model with Euler transformation was used to estimate a lower bound on total TCR beta diversity. Using fastp trimming at Q25 and MiXCR clonotype assembly, TCRdb reanalyzed the public sequencing data and kept in-frame beta chains. Duplicate CDR3 protein sequences are folded into a single record with the most common DNA and genes. TCRdb, not the authors, supplied the V and J calls. For this sample the table gives some 1.4 million distinct CDR3 sequences, of which around 39% were detected only once. Of the sample, 7.9% is held by the ten largest clones.

The germline V gene yields SQVTM for CDR1 and ANQGSEA for CDR2. Compared with germline, V lacks 5 bases and J lacks 7 bases; bases without a gene match: 15. From cysteine to phenylalanine, the CDR3 is 16 amino acids long. The DNA shown is the 48-base CDR3, in frame from base 1. Donors were a few dozen systemically healthy Caucasian individuals from Russia aged 6 to 90 years. Each donor gave 8 to 10 milliliters of peripheral blood, drawn into EDTA-treated Vacutainer tubes. Ficoll-Paque density-gradient centrifugation was used to isolate PBMCs, with at least 6.5 million per sample. Total RNA was extracted from PBMCs with Trizol reagent, with at least 6 micrograms obtained per sample. For every donor, an aliquot of PBMCs went through flow cytometry to measure the percentages of naive CD45RAhigh/CD27high T cells. Results the study describes overall, beyond this receptor: Bulk unsorted PBMC profiling prevented conclusive comparison of naive and antigen-experienced compartments. Estimates of total diversity based on one million sequenced T cells were considered lower bounds and underestimates. Because the CMV infection status of the donors was unknown, age-related changes in expanded clonotypes may potentially have been confounded. Observed TCR beta diversity correlated strongly with the percentage of naive T cells measured by flow cytometry. As age increased, observed TCR beta diversity per million T cells dropped in a roughly linear way, and a significant reduction was already evident by age roughly 40. Compared with the aged group, the long-lived group had more naive CD4+ T cells, fewer expanded clones and increased TCR diversity, a pattern suggesting age selection.

The sequence came from a woman aged 18-29 years in good health. The sequencing sample was made of blood. The chain is made from TRBV29-1 and TRBJ2-1, with 9 middle bases fitting TRBD2. The base sequence is TGCAGCGTTCCCCGGGGGCGGGGGGGCAAGCTGAATGAGCAGTTCTTC. This translates into CSVPRGRGGKLNEQFF.